One and the same sample provided the 7 T cell receptor beta chains below, sequenced in a study of monozygotic twins with inflammatory bowel disease. TCRdb re-called the 5' RACE reads and catalogs CDR3 proteins one per entry, DNA excluded. The sample table includes 150,000 to 200,000 distinct CDR3 sequences. The specimen was blood. The receptors originated from a human donor with ulcerative colitis or Crohn's disease, or a healthy co-twin of an affected twin (not recorded which).

The V gene is TRBV7-9, the J gene TRBJ2-3; as DNA is missing, the TRBD2 call by TCRdb cannot be tested. Germline loops: CDR1 SEHNR, CDR2 FQNEAQ (reference sequence). This CDR3 contains 15 residues. The CDR3 spells CASSFGMGLKNTQYF.

The CDR3 loop reads CSAREAVWEQFF. V and J are TRBV20-1 and TRBJ2-1. The V gene's germline CDR1 is DFQATT and CDR2 SNEGSKA (reference sequence). The CDR3 spans 12 residues.

This chain uses TRBV5-1 with TRBJ2-7; TCRdb selects TRBD1, and the lack of DNA leaves this call unchecked. CDR1 is SGHRS, CDR2 YFSETQ, per germline. This CDR3 has 14 amino acids. This CDR3 is CASSPGQGGSEQYF.

This chain joins TRBV20-1 and TRBJ1-5; the D call from TCRdb, TRBD1, cannot be confirmed without DNA. Germline V lookup: CDR1 DFQATT, CDR2 SNEGSKA (reference sequence). This CDR3 is 17 amino acids long. CDR3 in amino acids: CSAREYGGRGSNQPQHF.

The V gene is TRBV30, the J gene TRBJ1-5; absent DNA, TCRdb's TRBD1 call cannot be checked. The CDR3 contains 16 residues. Germline CDR1 GTSNPN, CDR2 SVGIG (reference sequence). CDR3 sequence reads: CAWSVRSGGGNQPQHF.

The chain links TRBV20-1 to TRBJ2-7; TCRdb lists TRBD2, though no DNA is available to test this call. Germline CDR1 reads DFQATT; CDR2 reads SNEGSKA (reference sequence). This CDR3 has 14 residues. The CDR3 sequence is CSASGVAGGFEQYF.

The chain is built from TRBV19 and TRBJ1-2; absent DNA, TCRdb's TRBD1 call cannot be checked. Germline lookup yields CDR1 LNHDA and CDR2 SQIVND (reference sequence). The CDR3 sequence is 13 residues long. The chain's CDR3 is CVSSFLPGFGYTF.